The 16 T cell receptor beta chains presented below share a single source sample, sequenced in a study of T cell responses to AZD1222 COVID-19 vaccine. TCRdb's copy holds only in-frame clones and misses some; the assay was immunoSEQ multiplex PCR. The sample records tens of thousands of clones, approximately 85% being singletons. This material consisted of peripheral blood, taken on day 0 of AZD1222 vaccination. These receptors all come from an adult in good health.

This rearrangement joins TRBV3-1 (or the pseudogene TRBV3-2) to TRBJ1-1, with D hard to call. Trimming removed 0 bases from V and 3 bases from J, with 23 bases in between. The CDR3 extends over 19 amino acids. In germline, CDR1 is LGHDT, CDR2 YNNKEL (reference sequence). CDR3 DNA: TGTGCCAGCAGCCAAGATGAGTCGGCAGTAGGCCCTCGGGACACTGAAGCTTTCTTT. Protein: CASSQDESAVGPRDTEAFF.

This clone was seen once. CDR3 region: CASSRRVDQPQHF. The CDR3 DNA reads as TGTGCCAGCAGTCGGAGGGTTGATCAGCCCCAGCATTTT. This chain connects TRBV6-6 to TRBJ1-5; D is unresolved. The germline V gene encodes CDR1 MNHNY and CDR2 SVGAGI (reference sequence). V lost 5 bases and J lost 5, with 10 bases in between. This CDR3 comprises 13 residues.

V and J are TRBV28 and TRBJ1-2; D is possibly TRBD1 (5 bases). Germline V lookup: CDR1 MDHEN, CDR2 SYDVKM. The ends were cut back, 3 bases at V and 6 bases at J, with 11 bases in the middle. The length of the CDR3 is 13 residues. The CDR3 protein is CASSFGGVNGYTF. DNA of the CDR3: TGTGCCAGCAGTTTCGGAGGGGTCAATGGCTACACCTTC.

The V call is TRBV7-9, the J call TRBJ2-3, with 10 bases lining up with TRBD2. The V gene's germline CDR1 is SEHNR and CDR2 FQNEAQ (reference sequence). CDR3 length equals 16 residues. V shed 1 base and J 4 bases; nucleotides not matched to a gene: 5. CDR3 coding DNA: TGTGCCAGCAGCTTAGAACTAGCGGGGATTGCAGATACGCAGTATTTT. This gives the protein CASSLELAGIADTQYF.

J is TRBJ1-1 and V is TRBV7-9; D not resolved. This CDR3 comprises 14 residues. The ends were cut back, 2 bases at V and 1 base at J, with 8 bases in the middle. Looked up from germline, CDR1 is SEHNR and CDR2 is FQNEAQ (reference sequence). In DNA, the CDR3 is TGTGCCAGCAGCTTACGGGTTGAGAACACTGAAGCTTTCTTT. As protein: CASSLRVENTEAFF.

V and J are TRBV29-1 and TRBJ1-5; possibly TRBD1 for D (5 bases). Trimming pared 4 bases from V and 0 bases from J, leaving 10 bases between. Looked up from germline, CDR1 is SQVTM and CDR2 is ANQGSEA. The length of the CDR3 is 14 residues. CDR3 DNA sequence: TGCAGCGTTGGTCGGGGCCTTAGCAATCAGCCCCAGCATTTT. Its protein is CSVGRGLSNQPQHF.

V and J are TRBV27 and TRBJ2-6, with no clear D. In germline, CDR1 is MNHEY, CDR2 SMNVEV (reference sequence). CDR3 length: 15 residues. V lost 6 bases, J lost 1 base, and 10 bases lay in between. The CDR3 here is CASSLALSGANVLTF. The CDR3 DNA is TGTGCCAGCAGCCTGGCCCTTTCTGGGGCCAACGTCCTGACTTTC. Combining the CDR3 with reference TRBV27 and TRBJ2-6 gives the whole variable domain EAQVTQNPRYLITVTGKKLTVTCSQNMNHEYMSWYRQDPGLGLRQIYYSMNVEVTDKGDVPEGYKVSRKEKRNFPLILESPSPNQTSLYFCASSLALSGANVLTFGAGSRLTVL.

The rearrangement links TRBV28 to TRBJ2-1; D is perhaps TRBD2 (5 bases). Germline V lookup: CDR1 MDHEN, CDR2 SYDVKM. V lost 5 bases to trimming and J lost 7 bases, with 15 bases between them. The CDR3 runs 14 residues. The CDR3 bases are TGTGCCAGCAGTCTGTCGAGTGGCGGGAATGAGCAGTTCTTC. Amino acid sequence: CASSLSSGGNEQFF.

The J gene is TRBJ1-6, the V gene TRBV5-6; 9 bases fit TRBD1. V lost 4 bases, J lost 3 bases, and 2 bases stayed unmatched. This CDR3 has 15 amino acids. Germline V gene lookup returns CDR1 SGHDT and CDR2 YYEEEE. The DNA of the CDR3 is TGTGCCAGCAGCAGGGGACAGGGCTATAATTCACCCCTCCACTTT. Amino acid sequence: CASSRGQGYNSPLHF.

The J gene is TRBJ1-2, the V gene TRBV6-5; D is uncertain. The CDR3 totals 15 residues. From germline, CDR1 is MNHEY and CDR2 SVGAGI. Trimming pared 3 bases from V and 7 bases from J, leaving 18 bases between. Written as DNA, the CDR3 is TGTGCCAGCAGTTATAGGGAAAGGCCCCCGATTGGCTACACCTTC. Protein sequence: CASSYRERPPIGYTF.

This chain connects TRBV12-5 to TRBJ2-1; the match to TRBD2 covers 10 bases. Per germline, CDR1 LGHNT and CDR2 FRNRAP. This CDR3 is built from 13 residues. Trimming cost V 5 bases and J 6 bases; bases outside gene matches: 1. The DNA for the CDR3 is TGTGCTAGTGGTGCTAGCGGGGGCAATGAGCAGTTCTTC. Translating gives CASGASGGNEQFF.

This sequence joins TRBV5-1 and TRBJ1-2; 7 nucleotides align to TRBD1. The CDR3 spans 15 residues. Germline-derived CDR1 and CDR2 are SGHRS and YFSETQ. V dropped 6 bases and J dropped 2; count of bases not matched to a gene: 10. CDR3 coding DNA: TGCGCCAGCACCTCCGACAGGGACCTCAACTATGGCTACACCTTC. Translation: CASTSDRDLNYGYTF.

The chain links TRBV11-2 to TRBJ2-7, with 9 bases identical to TRBD1. The CDR3 has 17 residues. Trimming removed 2 bases from V and 4 bases from J; junction bases left unmatched: 12. CDR1 and CDR2 from the germline V gene are SGHAT and FQNNGV. CDR3 sequence (DNA): TGTGCCAGCAGCTTAAACGTCCCCCGGGACAGGGTGTACGAGCAGTACTTC. It translates to CASSLNVPRDRVYEQYF.

This clone was counted between two and nine times. The chain is built from TRBV7-9 and TRBJ2-5; D unclear. Germline V gives CDR1 SEHNR, CDR2 FQNEAQ (reference sequence). CDR3 length equals 12 residues. V was shortened by 1 base and J by 2 bases, with 2 bases between the two germline ends. CDR3 sequence (DNA): TGTGCCAGCAGCTTAGATCAAGAGACCCAGTACTTC. This sequence encodes CASSLDQETQYF. Full variable domain (remainder filled in from reference TRBV7-9 and TRBJ2-5): DTGVSQNPRHKITKRGQNVTFRCDPISEHNRLYWYRQTLGQGPEFLTYFQNEAQLEKSRLLSDRFSAERPKGSFSTLEIQRTEQGDSAMYLCASSLDQETQYFGPGTRLLVL.

V usage is TRBV28 and J usage is TRBJ1-2, with unresolved D. V lost 5 bases to trimming and J lost 3 bases, with 10 bases between them. The CDR3 extends over 13 amino acids. Germline-derived CDR1 and CDR2 are MDHEN and SYDVKM. The CDR3 DNA reads as TGTGCCAGCAGTCCTACACGGGACTATGGCTACACCTTC. Protein sequence: CASSPTRDYGYTF.

The V gene is TRBV3-1 (or the pseudogene TRBV3-2), the J gene TRBJ2-2; D call uncertain. CDR3 length: 11 amino acids. Germline-derived CDR1 and CDR2 are LGHDT and YNNKEL (reference sequence). The V and J ends lost 3 bases and 7 bases respectively, with 3 bases between them. CDR3: CASSQHGELFF. CDR3 coding DNA: TGTGCCAGCAGCCAGCACGGGGAGCTGTTTTTT.